This record concerns one TCR beta chain sequence. Its antigen remains unknown. The V and J ends lost 7 bases and 0 bases respectively, with 14 bases between them. Germline V gene lookup returns CDR1 SNHLY and CDR2 FYNNEI. This CDR3 contains 15 residues. This sample was included in a study of identical twins. Findings of the study overall: When twins shared out-of-frame alpha sequences, those sequences had excess low generation probability.

TCRdb itself ran the 5' RACE reads through MiXCR, one entry per CDR3 protein. The data show under 900,000 distinct CDR3 sequences, with more than 9% seen just once and around 1.5% held by the top ten. These sequences were also reported in another study, on yellow fever vaccine responses in identical twins.

The material sequenced was PBMCs. The chain has TRBV2 and TRBJ2-3; D is unresolved. The sequence was obtained from a woman younger than 35 in good health. The CDR3 nucleotides read TGTGCCAGCATATTGGACCTCTCTAGCACAGATACGCAGTATTTT. This translates into CASILDLSSTDTQYF.